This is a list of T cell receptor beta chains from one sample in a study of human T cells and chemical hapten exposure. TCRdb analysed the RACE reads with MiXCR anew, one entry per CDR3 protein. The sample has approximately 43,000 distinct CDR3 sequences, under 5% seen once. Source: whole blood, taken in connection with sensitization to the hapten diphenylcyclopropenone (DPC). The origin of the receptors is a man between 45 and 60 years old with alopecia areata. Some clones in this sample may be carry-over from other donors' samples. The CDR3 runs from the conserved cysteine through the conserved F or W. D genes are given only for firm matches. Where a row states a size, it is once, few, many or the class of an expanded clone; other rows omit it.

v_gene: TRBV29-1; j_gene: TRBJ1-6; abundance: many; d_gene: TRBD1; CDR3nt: TGCAGCGTTGAGCAGGGGGCTGATTCACCCCTCCACTTT; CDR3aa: CSVEQGADSPLHF
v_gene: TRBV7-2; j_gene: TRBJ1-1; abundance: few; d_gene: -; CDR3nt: TGTGCCAGCAGCTCGGTGGTATGGGTAGGGATAAGAAACACTGAAGCTTTCTTT; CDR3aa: CASSSVVWVGIRNTEAFF
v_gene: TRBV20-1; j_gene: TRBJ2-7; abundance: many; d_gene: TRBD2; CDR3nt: TGCAGTGCTAGAGCCCAACTCGGGACTGCGCATGGACTAGCGACCCACGAGCAGTACTTC; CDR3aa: CSARAQLGTAHGLATHEQYF
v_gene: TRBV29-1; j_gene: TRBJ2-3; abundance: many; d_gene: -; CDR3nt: TGCAGCGCTTCCGCCCTGACATCGACAGATACGCAGTATTTT; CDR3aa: CSASALTSTDTQYF
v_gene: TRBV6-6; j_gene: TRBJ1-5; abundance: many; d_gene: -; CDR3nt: TGTGCCAGCAGCCCGTCGGGGTATAGCAATCAGCCCCAGCATTTT; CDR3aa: CASSPSGYSNQPQHF
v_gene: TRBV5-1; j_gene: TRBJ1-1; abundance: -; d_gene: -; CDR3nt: TGCGCCAGCAGCTTACAAAACACTGAAGCTTTCTTT; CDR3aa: CASSLQNTEAFF
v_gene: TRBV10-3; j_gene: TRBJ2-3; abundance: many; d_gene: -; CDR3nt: TGTGCCATCATGGGAACCCCCCCAGATACGCAGTATTTT; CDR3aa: CAIMGTPPDTQYF
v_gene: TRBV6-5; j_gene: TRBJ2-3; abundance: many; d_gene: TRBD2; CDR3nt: TGTGCCAGCAGTTACTCCATACCGGATTGGACTAGCGGAGACACAGATACGCAGTATTTT; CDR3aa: CASSYSIPDWTSGDTDTQYF
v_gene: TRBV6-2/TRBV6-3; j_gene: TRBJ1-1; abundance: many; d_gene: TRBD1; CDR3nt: TGTGCCAGCAGGGGACAGGGAGAAACTGAAGCTTTCTTT; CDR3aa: CASRGQGETEAFF
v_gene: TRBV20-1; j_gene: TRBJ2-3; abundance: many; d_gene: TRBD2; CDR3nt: TGCAGTGCTAGAGGGGGGCTAGCGGGAGAGGGAAAAGATACGCAGTATTTT; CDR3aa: CSARGGLAGEGKDTQYF
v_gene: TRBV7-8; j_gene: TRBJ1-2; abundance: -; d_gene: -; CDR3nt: TGTGCCAGCAGCTTAGGGGGGGGAGCCCCCTATGGCTACACCTTC; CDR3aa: CASSLGGGAPYGYTF
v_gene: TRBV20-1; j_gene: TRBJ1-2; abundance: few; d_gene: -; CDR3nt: TGCAGTGCTAGAGGGGGGCAGGGTTACGGCTACACCTTC; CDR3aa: CSARGGQGYGYTF
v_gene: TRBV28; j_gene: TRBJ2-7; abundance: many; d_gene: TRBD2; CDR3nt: TGTGCCAGCAGTCCCTTGGCGGGAGGGCCCTACGAGCAGTACTTC; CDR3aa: CASSPLAGGPYEQYF
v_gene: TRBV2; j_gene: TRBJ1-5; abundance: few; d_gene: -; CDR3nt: TGTGCCAGCAGCTCAGGGGTTCAGCCCCAGCATTTT; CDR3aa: CASSSGVQPQHF
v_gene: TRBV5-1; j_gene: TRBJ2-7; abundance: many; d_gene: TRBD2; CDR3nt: TGCGCCAGCAGCTTGTTAGCTAGCGGGAGGAACGAGCAGTACTTC; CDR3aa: CASSLLASGRNEQYF
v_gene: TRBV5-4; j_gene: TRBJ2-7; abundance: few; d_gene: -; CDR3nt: TGTGCCAGCAGCTTGGATGGACTCCCCTACGAGCAGTACTTC; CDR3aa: CASSLDGLPYEQYF
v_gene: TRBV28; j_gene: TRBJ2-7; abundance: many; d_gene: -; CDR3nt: TGTGCCAGCAGACGATCGGGGGAGCGTTACGAGCAGTACTTC; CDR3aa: CASRRSGERYEQYF
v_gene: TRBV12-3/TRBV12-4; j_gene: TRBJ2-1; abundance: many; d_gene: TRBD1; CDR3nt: TGTGCCAGTTCCGGGACAGGGGGCCGAAATGAGCAGTTCTTC; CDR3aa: CASSGTGGRNEQFF
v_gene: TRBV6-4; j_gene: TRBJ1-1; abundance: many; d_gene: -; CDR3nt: TGTGCCAGCAGTGACTCGTCGGGCGCCCCCAGCACTGAAGCTTTCTTT; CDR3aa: CASSDSSGAPSTEAFF
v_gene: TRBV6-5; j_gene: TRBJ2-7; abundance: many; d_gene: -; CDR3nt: TGTGCCAGCAGTTACGACAGCTACGAGCAGTACTTC; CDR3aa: CASSYDSYEQYF
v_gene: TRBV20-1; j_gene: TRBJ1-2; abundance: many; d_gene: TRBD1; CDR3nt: TGCAGTGCTAGAGGAAGCCCGGGACAGCGAGACTATGGCTACACCTTC; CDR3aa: CSARGSPGQRDYGYTF
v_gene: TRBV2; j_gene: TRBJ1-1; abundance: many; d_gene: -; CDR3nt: TGTGCCAGCAGGAACAGCCCCATGAACACTGAAGCTTTCTTT; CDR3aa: CASRNSPMNTEAFF
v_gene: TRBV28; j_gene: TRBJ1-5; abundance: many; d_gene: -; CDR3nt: TGTGCCAGCAGTGGACTTTTAGGCAATCAGCCCCAGCATTTT; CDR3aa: CASSGLLGNQPQHF
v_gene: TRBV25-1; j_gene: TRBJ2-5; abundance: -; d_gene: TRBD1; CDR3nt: TGTGCCAGCAGTATACCGGGACAGGGGGCTGCGGGACAAGAGACCCAGTACTTC; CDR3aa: CASSIPGQGAAGQETQYF
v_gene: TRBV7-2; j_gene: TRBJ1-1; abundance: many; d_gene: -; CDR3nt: TGTGCCAGCAGCTTACGGCCCGGGGAGAACACTGAAGCTTTCTTT; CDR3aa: CASSLRPGENTEAFF
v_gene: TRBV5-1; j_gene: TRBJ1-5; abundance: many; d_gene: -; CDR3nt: TGCGCCAGCAGCGCGGGTGGAGGGAGCAATCAGCCCCAGCATTTT; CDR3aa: CASSAGGGSNQPQHF
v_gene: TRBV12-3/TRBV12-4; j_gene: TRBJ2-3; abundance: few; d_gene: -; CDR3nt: TGTGCCAGCAGTTTATCAGCCTTGTTCACAGATACGCAGTATTTT; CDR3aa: CASSLSALFTDTQYF
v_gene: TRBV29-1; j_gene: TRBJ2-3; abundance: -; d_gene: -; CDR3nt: TGCAGCCCCCGGGCCTGGGACACAGATACGCAGTATTTT; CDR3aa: CSPRAWDTDTQYF
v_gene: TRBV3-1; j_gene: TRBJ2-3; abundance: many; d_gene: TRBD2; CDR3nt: TGTGCCAGCAGCCTCGGTTCGACTAGCGGGATAACAGATACGCAGTATTTT; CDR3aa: CASSLGSTSGITDTQYF
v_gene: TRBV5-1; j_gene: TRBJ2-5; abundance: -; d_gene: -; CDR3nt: TGCGCCAGCAGCTTGGGAGAAGGATGGGGGAGCCGAGAGACCCAGTACTTC; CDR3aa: CASSLGEGWGSRETQYF
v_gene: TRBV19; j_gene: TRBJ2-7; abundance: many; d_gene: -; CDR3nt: TGTGCCAGTAGTATAAAGAGTATAGGGGGAGAGCAGTACTTC; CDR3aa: CASSIKSIGGEQYF
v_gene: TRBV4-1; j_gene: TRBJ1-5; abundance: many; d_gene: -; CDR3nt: TGCGCCAGCAGCCAAGGCCCAGGGACGAGCAATCAGCCCCAGCATTTT; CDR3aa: CASSQGPGTSNQPQHF
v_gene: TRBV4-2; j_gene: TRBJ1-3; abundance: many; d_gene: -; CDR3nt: TGTGCCAGCAGCCAAGAACTGTACTCTGGAAACACCATATATTTT; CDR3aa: CASSQELYSGNTIYF
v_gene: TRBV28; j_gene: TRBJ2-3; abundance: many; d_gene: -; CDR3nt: TGTGCCAGCAGCCGACCAGGGGTTAGCACAGATACGCAGTATTTT; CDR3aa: CASSRPGVSTDTQYF
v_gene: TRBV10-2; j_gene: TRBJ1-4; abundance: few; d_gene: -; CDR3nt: TGCGCCAGCAGTGACTGGGGGTCTAATGAAAAACTGTTTTTT; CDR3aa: CASSDWGSNEKLFF
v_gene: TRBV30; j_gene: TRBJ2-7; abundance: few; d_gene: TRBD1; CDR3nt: TGTGCCTGGAGTGGGGGACAGGGTCAATACGAGCAGTACTTC; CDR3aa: CAWSGGQGQYEQYF
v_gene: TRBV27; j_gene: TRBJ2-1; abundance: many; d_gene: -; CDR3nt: TGTGCCAGCAGTAAATCAAGGGGAGGTGAGCAGTTCTTC; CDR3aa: CASSKSRGGEQFF
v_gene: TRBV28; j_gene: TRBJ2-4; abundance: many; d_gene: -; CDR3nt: TGTGCCAGCAGTAGCCAACAGGATTTTAACATTCAGTACTTC; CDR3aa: CASSSQQDFNIQYF
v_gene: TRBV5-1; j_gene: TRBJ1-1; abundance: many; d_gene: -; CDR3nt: TGCGCCAGCAGAACGCATGGGGGGCAGAGTGAAGCTTTCTTT; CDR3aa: CASRTHGGQSEAFF
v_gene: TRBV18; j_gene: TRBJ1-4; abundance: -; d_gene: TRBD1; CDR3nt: TGTGCCAGCTCACGGGACAGGGCTAATGAAAAACTGTTTTTT; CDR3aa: CASSRDRANEKLFF
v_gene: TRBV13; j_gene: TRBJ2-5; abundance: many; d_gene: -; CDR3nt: TGTGCCAGCAGCTTATTGACTAGACAAGAGACCCAGTACTTC; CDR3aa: CASSLLTRQETQYF
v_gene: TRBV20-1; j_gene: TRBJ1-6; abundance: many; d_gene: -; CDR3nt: TGCAGTGCTAGAAAAGCTTGGAGCTCCTATAATTCACCCCTCCACTTT; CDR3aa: CSARKAWSSYNSPLHF
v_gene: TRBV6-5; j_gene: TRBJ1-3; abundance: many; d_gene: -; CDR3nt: TGTGCCAGCAGTTACAATGGGGGGAGAGGAAACACCATATATTTT; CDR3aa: CASSYNGGRGNTIYF
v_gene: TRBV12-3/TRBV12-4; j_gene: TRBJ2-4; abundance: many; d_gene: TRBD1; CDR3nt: TGTGCCAGCAGTGGACAGGGAAAAAACATTCAGTACTTC; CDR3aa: CASSGQGKNIQYF
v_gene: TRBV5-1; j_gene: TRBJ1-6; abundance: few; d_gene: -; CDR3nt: TGCGCCAGCAGCTTGTCTGGGACGGGAAATTCACCCCTCCACTTT; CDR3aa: CASSLSGTGNSPLHF
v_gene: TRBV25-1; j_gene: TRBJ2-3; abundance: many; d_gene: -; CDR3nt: TGTGCCACCACCAGCTCGCAGGTTACAGATACGCAGTATTTT; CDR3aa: CATTSSQVTDTQYF
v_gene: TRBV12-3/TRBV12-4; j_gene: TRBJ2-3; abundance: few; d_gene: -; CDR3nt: TGTGCCAGCAGTGCCGTTGACGGGACCACAGATACGCAGTATTTT; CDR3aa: CASSAVDGTTDTQYF
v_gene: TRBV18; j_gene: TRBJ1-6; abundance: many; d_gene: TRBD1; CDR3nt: TGTGCCAGCTCCCCTGGGACAGGGGAGTATTCACCCCTCCACTTT; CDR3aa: CASSPGTGEYSPLHF
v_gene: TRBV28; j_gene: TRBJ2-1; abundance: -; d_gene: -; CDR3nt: TGTGCCAGCAGGGTAGCGGAAGAGCAGTTCTTC; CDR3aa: CASRVAEEQFF
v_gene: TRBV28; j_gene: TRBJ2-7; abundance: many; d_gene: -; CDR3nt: TGTGCCAGCAGGCCATCGCCCTACGAGCAGTACTTC; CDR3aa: CASRPSPYEQYF
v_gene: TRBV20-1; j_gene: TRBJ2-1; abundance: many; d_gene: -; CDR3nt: TGCAGTGCTAGACCGGTTGCCGAGGGCAATGAGCAGTTCTTC; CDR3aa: CSARPVAEGNEQFF
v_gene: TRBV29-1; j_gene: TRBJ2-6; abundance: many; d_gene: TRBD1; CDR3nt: TGCAGCGTTGAAGGGACAGGGGGCAACTCTGGGGCCAACGTCCTGACTTTC; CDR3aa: CSVEGTGGNSGANVLTF
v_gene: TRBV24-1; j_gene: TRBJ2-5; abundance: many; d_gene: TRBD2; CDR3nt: TGTGCCACCAGGAGTAGCGGGCGGGGTGAGACCCAGTACTTC; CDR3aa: CATRSSGRGETQYF
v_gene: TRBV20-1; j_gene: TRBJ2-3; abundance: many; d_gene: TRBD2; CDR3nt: TGCAGTGCTGGTCCCGCCGGGACTAGCGGGACTTCAGGCCAGTATTTT; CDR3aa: CSAGPAGTSGTSGQYF
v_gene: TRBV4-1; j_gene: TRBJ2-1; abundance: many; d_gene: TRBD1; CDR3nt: TGCGCCAGCAGCCGAGGACAGGGCACCGACAATGAGCAGTTCTTC; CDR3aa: CASSRGQGTDNEQFF
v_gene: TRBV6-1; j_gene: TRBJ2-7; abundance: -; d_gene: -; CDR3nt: TGTGCCAGCAGTGAAACGGGGAGGACTGGACTGACCTCCTACGAGCAGTACTTC; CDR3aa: CASSETGRTGLTSYEQYF
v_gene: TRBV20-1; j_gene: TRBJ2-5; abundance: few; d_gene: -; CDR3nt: TGCAGTGCGCAGCTGGGAAGGGTAGTTGAGACCCAGTACTTC; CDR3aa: CSAQLGRVVETQYF
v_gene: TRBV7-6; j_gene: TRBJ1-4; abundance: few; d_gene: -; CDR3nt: TGTGCCAGCAGCTTAACCCCCCCGGGACCGAGGGGTGAAAAACTGTTTTTT; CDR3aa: CASSLTPPGPRGEKLFF
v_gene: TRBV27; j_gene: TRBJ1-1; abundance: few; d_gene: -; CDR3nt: TGTGCCAGCAGAAGGATGAACACTGAAGCTTTCTTT; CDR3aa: CASRRMNTEAFF